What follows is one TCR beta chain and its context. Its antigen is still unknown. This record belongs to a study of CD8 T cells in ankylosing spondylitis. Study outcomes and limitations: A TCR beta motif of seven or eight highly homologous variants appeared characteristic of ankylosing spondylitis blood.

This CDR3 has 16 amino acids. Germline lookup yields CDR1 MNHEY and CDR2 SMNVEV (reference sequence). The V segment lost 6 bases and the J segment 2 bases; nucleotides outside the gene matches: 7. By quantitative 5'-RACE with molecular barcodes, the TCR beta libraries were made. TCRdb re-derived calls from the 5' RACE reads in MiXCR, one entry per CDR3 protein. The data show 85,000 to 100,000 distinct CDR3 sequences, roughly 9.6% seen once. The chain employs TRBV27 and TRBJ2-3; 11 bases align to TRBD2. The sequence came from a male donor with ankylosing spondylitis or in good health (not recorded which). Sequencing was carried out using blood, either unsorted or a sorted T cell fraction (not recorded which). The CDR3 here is CASRGIAGGFTDTQYF. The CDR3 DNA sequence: TGTGCCAGCAGGGGGATAGCGGGGGGGTTCACAGATACGCAGTATTTT.